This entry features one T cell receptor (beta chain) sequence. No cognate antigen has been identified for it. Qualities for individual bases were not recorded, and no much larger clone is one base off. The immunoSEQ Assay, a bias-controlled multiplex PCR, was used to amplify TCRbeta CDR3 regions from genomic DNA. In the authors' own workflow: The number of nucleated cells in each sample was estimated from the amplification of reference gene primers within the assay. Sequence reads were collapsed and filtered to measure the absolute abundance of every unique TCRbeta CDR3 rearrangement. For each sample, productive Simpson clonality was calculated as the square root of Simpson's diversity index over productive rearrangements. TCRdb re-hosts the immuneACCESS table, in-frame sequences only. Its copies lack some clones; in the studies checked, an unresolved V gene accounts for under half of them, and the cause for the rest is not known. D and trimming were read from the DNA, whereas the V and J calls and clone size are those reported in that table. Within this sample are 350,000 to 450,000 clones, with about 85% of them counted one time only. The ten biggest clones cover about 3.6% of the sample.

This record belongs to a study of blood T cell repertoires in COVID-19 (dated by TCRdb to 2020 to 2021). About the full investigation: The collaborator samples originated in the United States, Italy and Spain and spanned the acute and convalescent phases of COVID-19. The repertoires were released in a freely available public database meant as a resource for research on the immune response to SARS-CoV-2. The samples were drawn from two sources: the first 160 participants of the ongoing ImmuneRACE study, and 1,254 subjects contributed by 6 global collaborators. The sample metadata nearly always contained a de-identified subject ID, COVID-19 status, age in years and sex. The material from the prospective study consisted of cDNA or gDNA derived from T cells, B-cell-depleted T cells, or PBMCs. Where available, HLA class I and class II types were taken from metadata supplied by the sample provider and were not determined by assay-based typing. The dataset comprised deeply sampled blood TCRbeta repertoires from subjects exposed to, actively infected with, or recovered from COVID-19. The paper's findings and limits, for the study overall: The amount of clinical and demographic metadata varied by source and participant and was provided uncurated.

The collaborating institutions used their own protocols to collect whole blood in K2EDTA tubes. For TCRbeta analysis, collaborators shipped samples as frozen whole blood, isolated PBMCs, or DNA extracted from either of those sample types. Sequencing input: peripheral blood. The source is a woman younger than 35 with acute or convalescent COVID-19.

The sequenced DNA is TGTGCCAGCAGCTATGAACAGGGCGGGGAGCTGTTTTTT. Its protein product is CASSYEQGGELFF. The V and J genes are TRBV9 and TRBJ2-2; TRBD1 is a possible D gene, resting on 6 matching bases. There are 13 amino acids in the CDR3, from cysteine to phenylalanine inclusive. Just the 39-base CDR3 DNA is kept, in frame starting at base 1. V and J lose 4 bases and 7 bases, and a span of 11 bases separates them. For CDR1 and CDR2, the germline V gene lists SGDLS and YYNGEE.